The clone carrying this T cell receptor (beta chain) was seen only a few times. Its target is not known. From the 5' RACE reads, TCRdb called clonotypes with MiXCR, one entry per CDR3 protein. This table has some 600,000 distinct CDR3 sequences, roughly an eighth appearing once. The record originates from a study of T cells after yellow fever vaccination. The study, taken as a whole, reports: The study re-detected most primary-vaccination clones after the booster (96% CD4, roughly 85% CD8).

V dropped 7 bases and J dropped 4; count of bases not matched to a gene: 4. Germline-derived CDR1 and CDR2 are MDHEN and SYDVKM. The CDR3 spans 13 residues. The TCR was taken from a man aged 25-40 years who received the YFV17D yellow fever vaccine. The chain links TRBV28 to TRBJ1-5; 7 bases fit TRBD1. The input for sequencing was PBMCs, taken on the day of the yellow fever booster vaccination. The CDR3 region is CASIRGLNQPQHF. The CDR3 bases are TGTGCCAGCATAAGGGGGCTGAATCAGCCCCAGCATTTT.